The rows below give T cell receptor beta chains drawn from one sample of a study of blood T cell repertoires in COVID-19. Libraries were prepared by immunoSEQ multiplex PCR; TCRdb keeps only in-frame clonotypes and omits some of them. Of hundreds of thousands of clones listed, nearly 90% are singletons. The sample taken for sequencing was PBMCs or T cells enriched from blood (not recorded which). All receptors come from a woman younger than 35 with acute COVID-19. Both conserved end residues are part of each CDR3. Fields, in order: clone size, J gene, D gene, V gene, CDR3 protein, CDR3 DNA. The D gene is left open where the match is weak. Clone size appears in some rows only: once, few, many, or a class for an expanded clone.

once TRBJ2-2 TRBD2 TRBV6-5 CASSLSASGGELFF TGTGCCAGCAGCCTCTCCGCTAGCGGCGGGGAGCTGTTTTTT
- TRBJ2-7 TRBD2 TRBV4-2 CASGRAPYEQYF TGTGCCAGTGGGAGGGCCCCCTACGAGCAGTACTTC
- TRBJ2-1 - TRBV4-2 CASSQEGEQFF TGTGCCAGCAGCCAAGAGGGCGAGCAGTTCTTC
- TRBJ2-1 TRBD2 TRBV18 CASSPPGLAGGHSVEQFF TGTGCCAGCTCACCACCGGGACTAGCGGGAGGGCATTCAGTTGAGCAGTTCTTC
- TRBJ1-5 TRBD1 TRBV2 CASSPGTGPNQPQHF TGTGCCAGCAGTCCCGGGACAGGTCCGAATCAGCCCCAGCATTTT
- TRBJ1-1 TRBD1 TRBV4-1 CASSQVGQGNTEAFF TGCGCCAGCAGCCAGGTTGGACAGGGGAACACTGAAGCTTTCTTT
- TRBJ2-7 - TRBV27 CASSLTGHVYEQYF TGTGCCAGCAGTCTAACGGGACATGTCTACGAGCAGTACTTC
- TRBJ2-1 TRBD2 TRBV10-2 CASSMGLAEYNEQFF TGCGCCAGCAGCATGGGACTAGCGGAATACAATGAGCAGTTCTTC
- TRBJ2-3 TRBD2 TRBV5-4 CASSLAGGLDTQYF TGTGCCAGCAGCTTAGCGGGAGGGTTAGATACGCAGTATTTT
- TRBJ2-5 - TRBV19 CASSVSGGKETQYF TGTGCCAGTAGTGTTAGCGGAGGCAAAGAGACCCAGTACTTC
- TRBJ2-7 TRBD1 TRBV28 CASSSKRRQGSYEQYF TGTGCCAGCAGTTCGAAGAGGCGACAGGGGTCCTACGAGCAGTACTTC
once TRBJ1-5 - TRBV11-2 CASSCLGEGRISDQPQHF TGTGCCAGCAGCTGTTTGGGGGAGGGACGTATCTCCGATCAGCCCCAGCATTTT
- TRBJ1-6 - TRBV5-1 CASSLAGAYSPLHF TGCGCCAGCAGCTTGGCTGGGGCCTATTCACCCCTCCACTTT
- TRBJ2-1 - TRBV6-1 CASSEEGAGWGHNEQFF TGTGCCAGCAGTGAAGAAGGGGCGGGATGGGGCCACAATGAGCAGTTCTTC
- TRBJ2-1 TRBD2 TRBV10-1 CASSELSGRDYNEQFF TGCGCCAGCAGTGAGTTGAGCGGGAGGGACTACAATGAGCAGTTCTTC
- TRBJ2-7 TRBD2 TRBV2 CASSVSGNPDYEQYF TGTGCCAGCAGCGTTAGCGGGAATCCAGACTACGAGCAGTACTTC
- TRBJ1-1 TRBD1 TRBV2 CASRTGGSWSEAFF TGTGCCAGCAGAACAGGGGGAAGTTGGTCTGAAGCTTTCTTT
- TRBJ1-2 TRBD1 TRBV25-1 CASSSGGYGYTF TGTGCCAGCAGTTCAGGGGGCTATGGCTACACCTTC
few TRBJ2-7 - TRBV27 CNLRGNKYF TGCAACCTACGGGGAAATAAGTACTTC
- TRBJ1-5 TRBD1 TRBV11-2 CASSQDRGQTSNQPQHF TGTGCCAGCAGCCAGGACAGGGGACAGACAAGCAATCAGCCCCAGCATTTT
- TRBJ1-6 TRBD1 TRBV6-2/TRBV6-3 CASSYPGQGVSSYNSPLHF TGTGCCAGCAGTTACCCGGGACAGGGGGTGAGCTCCTATAATTCACCCCTCCACTTT
- TRBJ2-5 - TRBV28 CASILAVGAGETQYF TGTGCCAGCATCCTGGCGGTGGGGGCCGGAGAGACCCAGTACTTC
- TRBJ1-2 - TRBV2 CASPRSESPSSGYTF TGTGCCAGCCCTAGATCGGAGTCCCCTTCGAGTGGCTACACCTTC
- TRBJ2-7 TRBD2 TRBV2 CASKEREGPRYEQYF TGTGCCAGCAAGGAGCGGGAGGGCCCCCGGTACGAGCAGTACTTC
once TRBJ1-5 - TRBV28 CASSLGRGGRSNQPQHF TGTGCCAGCAGTTTAGGGCGGGGGGGACGGAGCAATCAGCCCCAGCATTTT
- TRBJ2-7 TRBD2 TRBV5-6 CASSFAKTSGTYSEQYF TGTGCCAGCAGCTTTGCGAAGACTAGCGGGACTTATTCCGAGCAGTACTTC
- TRBJ1-2 TRBD1 TRBV12-3/TRBV12-4 CASSHFNRGGYTF TGTGCCAGCAGCCACTTTAACAGGGGCGGCTACACCTTC
- TRBJ2-7 - TRBV5-6 CASSPIPGSPEQYF TGTGCCAGCAGCCCTATCCCCGGGAGCCCCGAGCAGTACTTC